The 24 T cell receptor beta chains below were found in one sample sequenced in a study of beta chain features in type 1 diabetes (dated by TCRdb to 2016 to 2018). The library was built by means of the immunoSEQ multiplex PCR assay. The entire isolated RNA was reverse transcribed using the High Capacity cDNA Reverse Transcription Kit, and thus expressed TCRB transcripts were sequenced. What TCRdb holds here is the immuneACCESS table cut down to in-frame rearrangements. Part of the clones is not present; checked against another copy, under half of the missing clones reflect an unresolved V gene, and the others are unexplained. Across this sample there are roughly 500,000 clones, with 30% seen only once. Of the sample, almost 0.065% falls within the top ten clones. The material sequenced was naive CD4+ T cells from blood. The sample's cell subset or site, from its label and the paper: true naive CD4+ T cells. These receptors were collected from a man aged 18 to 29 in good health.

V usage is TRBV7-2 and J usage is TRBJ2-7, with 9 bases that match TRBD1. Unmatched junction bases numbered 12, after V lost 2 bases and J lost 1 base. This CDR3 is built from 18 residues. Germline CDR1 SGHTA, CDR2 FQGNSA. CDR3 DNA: TGTGCCAGCAGCTTACGATCTGGGACAGGGATCAATTCCTACGAGCAGTACTTC. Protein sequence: CASSLRSGTGINSYEQYF.

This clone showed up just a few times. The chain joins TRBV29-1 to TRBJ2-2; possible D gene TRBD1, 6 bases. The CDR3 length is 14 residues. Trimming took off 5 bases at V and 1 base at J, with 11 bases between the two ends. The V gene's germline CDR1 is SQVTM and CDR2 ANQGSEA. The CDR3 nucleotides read TGCAGCGTTCCAGGGGCCCTGAACACCGGGGAGCTGTTTTTT. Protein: CSVPGALNTGELFF.

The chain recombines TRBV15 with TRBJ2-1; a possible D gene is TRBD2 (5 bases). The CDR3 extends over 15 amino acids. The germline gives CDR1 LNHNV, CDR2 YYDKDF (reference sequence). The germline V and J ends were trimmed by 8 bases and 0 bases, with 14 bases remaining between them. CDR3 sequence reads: CATGRLGSSYNEQFF. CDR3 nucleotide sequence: TGTGCCACCGGAAGATTGGGGAGCTCCTACAATGAGCAGTTCTTC. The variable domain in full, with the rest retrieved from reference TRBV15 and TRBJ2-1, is DAMVIQNPRYQVTQFGKPVTLSCSQTLNHNVMYWYQQKSSQAPKLLFHYYDKDFNNEADTPDNFQSRRPNTSFCFLDIRSPGLGDTAMYLCATGRLGSSYNEQFFGPGTRLTVL.

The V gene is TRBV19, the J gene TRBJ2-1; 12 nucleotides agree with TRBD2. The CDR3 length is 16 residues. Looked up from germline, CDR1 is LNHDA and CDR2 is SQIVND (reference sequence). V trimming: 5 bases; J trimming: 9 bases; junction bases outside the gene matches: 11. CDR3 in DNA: TGTGCCAGTAGTCCTGCTAGCGGGAGGGCCGGGGGTGAGCAGTTCTTC. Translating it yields CASSPASGRAGGEQFF.

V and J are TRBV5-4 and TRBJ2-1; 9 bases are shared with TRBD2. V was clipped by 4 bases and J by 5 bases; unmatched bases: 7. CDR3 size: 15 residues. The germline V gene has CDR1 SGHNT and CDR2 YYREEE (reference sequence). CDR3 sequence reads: CASSHRASGDNEQFF. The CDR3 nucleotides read TGTGCCAGCAGCCATAGGGCTAGCGGGGACAATGAGCAGTTCTTC.

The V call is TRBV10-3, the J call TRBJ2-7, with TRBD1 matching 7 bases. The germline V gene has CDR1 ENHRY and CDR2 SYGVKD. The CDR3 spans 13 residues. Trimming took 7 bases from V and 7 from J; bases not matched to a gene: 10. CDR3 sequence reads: CAINRDSPGEQYF. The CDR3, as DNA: TGTGCCATCAACCGGGACAGCCCGGGGGAGCAGTACTTC.

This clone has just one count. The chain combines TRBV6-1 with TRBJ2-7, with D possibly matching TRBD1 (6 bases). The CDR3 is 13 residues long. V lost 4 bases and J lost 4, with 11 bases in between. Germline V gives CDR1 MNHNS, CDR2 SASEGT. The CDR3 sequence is CASSVMGAYEQYF. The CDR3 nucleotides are TGTGCCAGCAGTGTTATGGGGGCGTACGAGCAGTACTTC.

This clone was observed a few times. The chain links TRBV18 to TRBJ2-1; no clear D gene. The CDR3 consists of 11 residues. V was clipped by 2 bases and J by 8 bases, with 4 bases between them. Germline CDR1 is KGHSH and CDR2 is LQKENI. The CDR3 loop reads CASSPWDEQFF. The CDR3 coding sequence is TGTGCCAGCTCACCATGGGATGAGCAGTTCTTC.

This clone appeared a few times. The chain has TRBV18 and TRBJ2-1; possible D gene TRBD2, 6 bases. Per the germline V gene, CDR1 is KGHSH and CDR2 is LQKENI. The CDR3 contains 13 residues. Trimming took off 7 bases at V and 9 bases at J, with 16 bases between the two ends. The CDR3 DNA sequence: TGTGCCAGCTTGGGGCTAGCGTCAAGTGAGCAGTTCTTC. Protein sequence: CASLGLASSEQFF. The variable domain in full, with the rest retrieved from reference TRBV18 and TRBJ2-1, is NAGVMQNPRHLVRRRGQEARLRCSPMKGHSHVYWYRQLPEEGLKFMVYLQKENIIDESGMPKERFSAEFPKEGPSILRIQQVVRGDSAAYFCASLGLASSEQFFGPGTRLTVL.

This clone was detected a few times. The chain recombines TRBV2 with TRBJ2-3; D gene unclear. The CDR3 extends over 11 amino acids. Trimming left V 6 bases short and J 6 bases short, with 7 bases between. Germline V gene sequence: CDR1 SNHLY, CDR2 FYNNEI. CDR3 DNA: TGTGCCAGCAGCCCGCAGGATACGCAGTATTTT. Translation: CASSPQDTQYF.

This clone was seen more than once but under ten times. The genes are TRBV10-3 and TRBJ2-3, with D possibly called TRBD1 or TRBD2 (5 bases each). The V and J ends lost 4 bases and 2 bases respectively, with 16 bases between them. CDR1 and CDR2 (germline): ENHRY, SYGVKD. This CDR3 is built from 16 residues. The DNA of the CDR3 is TGTGCCATCAGTGTTCACCTCCGGGACCCCACAGATACGCAGTATTTT. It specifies CAISVHLRDPTDTQYF.

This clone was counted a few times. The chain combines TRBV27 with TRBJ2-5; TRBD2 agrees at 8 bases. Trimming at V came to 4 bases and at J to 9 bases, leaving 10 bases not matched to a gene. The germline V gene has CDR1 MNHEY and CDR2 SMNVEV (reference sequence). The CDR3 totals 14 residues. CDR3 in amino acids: CASSSILAGNAQYF. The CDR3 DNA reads TGTGCCAGCAGTTCGATATTAGCGGGGAATGCCCAGTACTTC.

The CDR3, as DNA: TGTGCCAGCAGCGCGGACATCTCCTACGAGCAGTACTTC. Translation gives CASSADISYEQYF. The rearrangement links TRBV9 to TRBJ2-5, with a possible D match to TRBD1 (5 bases). The DNA end is a closer match to TRBJ2-7, so the J assignment may be wrong. The CDR3 is 13 residues long. From germline, CDR1 is SGDLS and CDR2 YYNGEE.

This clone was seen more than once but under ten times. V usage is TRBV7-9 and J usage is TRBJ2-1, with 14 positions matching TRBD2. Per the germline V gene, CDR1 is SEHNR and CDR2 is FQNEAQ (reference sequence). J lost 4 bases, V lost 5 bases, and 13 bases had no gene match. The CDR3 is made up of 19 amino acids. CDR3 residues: CASSPRTSGRRRPYNEQFF. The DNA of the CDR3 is TGTGCCAGCAGCCCCCGGACTAGCGGGAGGCGACGCCCTTACAATGAGCAGTTCTTC.

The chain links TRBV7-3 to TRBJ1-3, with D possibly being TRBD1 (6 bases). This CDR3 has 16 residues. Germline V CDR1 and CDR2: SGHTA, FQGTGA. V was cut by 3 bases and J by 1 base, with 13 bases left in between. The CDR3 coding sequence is TGTGCCAGCAGCTTGACAGGCCCTCCGTCTGGAAACACCATATATTTT. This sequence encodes CASSLTGPPSGNTIYF.

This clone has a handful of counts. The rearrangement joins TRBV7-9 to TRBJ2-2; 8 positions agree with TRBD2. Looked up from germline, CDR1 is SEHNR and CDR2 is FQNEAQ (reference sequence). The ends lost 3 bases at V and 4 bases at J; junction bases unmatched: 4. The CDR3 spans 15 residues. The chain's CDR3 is CASSLGSGITGELFF. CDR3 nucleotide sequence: TGTGCCAGCAGCTTGGGTAGCGGGATCACCGGGGAGCTGTTTTTT.

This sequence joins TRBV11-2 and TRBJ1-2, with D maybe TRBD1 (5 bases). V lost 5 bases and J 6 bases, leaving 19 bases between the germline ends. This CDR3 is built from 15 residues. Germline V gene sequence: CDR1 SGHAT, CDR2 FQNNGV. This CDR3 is CASSPWTGARDGYTF. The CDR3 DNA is TGTGCCAGCAGCCCCTGGACGGGAGCCAGGGATGGCTACACCTTC.

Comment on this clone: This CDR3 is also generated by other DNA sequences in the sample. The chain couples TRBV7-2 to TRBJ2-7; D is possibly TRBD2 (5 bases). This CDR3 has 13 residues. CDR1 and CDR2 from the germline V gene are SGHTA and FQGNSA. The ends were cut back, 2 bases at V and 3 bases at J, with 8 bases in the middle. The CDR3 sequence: CASSLRGVYEQYF. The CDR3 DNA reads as TGTGCCAGCAGCTTACGGGGTGTCTACGAGCAGTACTTC. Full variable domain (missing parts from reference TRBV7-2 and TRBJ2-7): GAGVSQSPSNKVTEKGKDVELRCDPISGHTALYWYRQSLGQGLEFLIYFQGNSAPDKSGLPSDRFSAERTGGSVSTLTIQRTQQEDSAVYLCASSLRGVYEQYFGPGTRLTVT.

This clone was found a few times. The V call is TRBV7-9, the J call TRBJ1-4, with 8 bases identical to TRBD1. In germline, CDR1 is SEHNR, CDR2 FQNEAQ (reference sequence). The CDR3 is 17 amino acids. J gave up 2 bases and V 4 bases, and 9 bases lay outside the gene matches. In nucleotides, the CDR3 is TGTGCCAGCAGCTCAGTCCCGGGACAGGTGACTAATGAAAAACTGTTTTTT. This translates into CASSSVPGQVTNEKLFF.

The CDR3: CASSEGTGGKLAKNIQYF. In DNA form, the CDR3 reads TGTGCCAGCAGTGAAGGAACCGGCGGGAAACTAGCCAAAAACATTCAGTACTTC. The rearrangement uses TRBV6-1 and TRBJ2-4, with D possibly TRBD2 on 6 matching bases. The CDR3 is 18 amino acids. Per germline, CDR1 MNHNS and CDR2 SASEGT. Between the trimmed V and J ends, which lost 1 base and 0 bases, there was a span of 16 bases.

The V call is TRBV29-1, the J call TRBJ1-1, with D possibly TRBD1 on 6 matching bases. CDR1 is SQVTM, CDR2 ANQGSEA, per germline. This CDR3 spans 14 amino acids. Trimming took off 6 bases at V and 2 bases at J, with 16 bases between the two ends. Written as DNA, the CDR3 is TGCAGCGTCCGTGGGGGGGCAGGCAACACTGAAGCTTTCTTT. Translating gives CSVRGGAGNTEAFF.

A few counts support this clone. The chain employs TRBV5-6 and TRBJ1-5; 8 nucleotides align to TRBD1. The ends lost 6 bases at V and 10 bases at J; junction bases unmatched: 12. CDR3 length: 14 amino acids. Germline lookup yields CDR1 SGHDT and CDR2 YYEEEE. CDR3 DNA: TGTGCCAGCACCGACAGGACAGGGTACGGACCCCAGCATTTT. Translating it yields CASTDRTGYGPQHF.

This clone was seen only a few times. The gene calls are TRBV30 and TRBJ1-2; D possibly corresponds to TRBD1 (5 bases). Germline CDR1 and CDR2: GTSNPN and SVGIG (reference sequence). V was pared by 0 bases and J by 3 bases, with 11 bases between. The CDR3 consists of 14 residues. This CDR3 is CAWSVSLRDYGYTF. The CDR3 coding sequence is TGTGCCTGGAGTGTAAGTCTCAGGGACTATGGCTACACCTTC.

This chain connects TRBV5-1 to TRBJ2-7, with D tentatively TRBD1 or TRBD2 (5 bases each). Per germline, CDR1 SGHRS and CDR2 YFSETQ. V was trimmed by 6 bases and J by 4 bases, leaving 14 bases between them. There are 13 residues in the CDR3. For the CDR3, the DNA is TGCGCCAGCACCACGAGGGACGGGTACGAGCAGTACTTC. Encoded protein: CASTTRDGYEQYF.